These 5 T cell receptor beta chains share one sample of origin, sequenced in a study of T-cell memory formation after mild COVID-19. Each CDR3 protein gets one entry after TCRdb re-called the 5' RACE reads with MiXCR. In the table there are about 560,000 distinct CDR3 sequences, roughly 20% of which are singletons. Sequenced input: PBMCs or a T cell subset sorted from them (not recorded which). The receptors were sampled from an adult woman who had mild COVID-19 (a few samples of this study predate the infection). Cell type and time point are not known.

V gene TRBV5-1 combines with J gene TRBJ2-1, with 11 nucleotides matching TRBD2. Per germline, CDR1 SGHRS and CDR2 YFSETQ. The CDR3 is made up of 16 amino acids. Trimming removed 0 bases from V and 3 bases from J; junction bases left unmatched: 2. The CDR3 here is CASSLGSGGDYNEQFF. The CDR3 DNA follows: TGCGCCAGCAGCTTGGGTAGCGGGGGGGACTACAATGAGCAGTTCTTC.

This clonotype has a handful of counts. CDR3 protein: CASSSSPRADTDTQYF. For the CDR3, the DNA is TGTGCCAGCAGCTCCAGTCCCAGGGCTGACACAGATACGCAGTATTTT. The rearrangement uses TRBV7-6 and TRBJ2-3; tentative D call: TRBD1 (5 bases). V was trimmed by 4 bases and J by 2 bases, leaving 16 bases between them. CDR1 is SGHVS and CDR2 is FNYEAQ in the germline V gene. The length of the CDR3 is 16 residues.

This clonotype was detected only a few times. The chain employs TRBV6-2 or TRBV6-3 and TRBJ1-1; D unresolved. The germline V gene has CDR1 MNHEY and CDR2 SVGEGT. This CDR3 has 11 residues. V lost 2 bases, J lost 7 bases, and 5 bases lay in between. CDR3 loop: CASSYAGEAFF. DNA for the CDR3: TGTGCCAGCAGTTACGCGGGTGAAGCTTTCTTT.

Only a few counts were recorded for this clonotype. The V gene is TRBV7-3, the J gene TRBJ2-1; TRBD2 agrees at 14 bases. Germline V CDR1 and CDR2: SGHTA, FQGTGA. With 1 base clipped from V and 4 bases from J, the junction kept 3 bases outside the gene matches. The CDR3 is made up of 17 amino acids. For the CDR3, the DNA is TGTGCCAGCAGCTTAAGCGGACTAGCGGGGGGATACAATGAGCAGTTCTTC. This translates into CASSLSGLAGGYNEQFF.

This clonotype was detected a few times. DNA of the CDR3: TGTGCCAGCAGCCCTCCAAGGGGGGCGCGCTACGAGCAGTACTTC. This gives the protein CASSPPRGARYEQYF. The chain combines TRBV11-1 with TRBJ2-7; the D call may be TRBD1 or TRBD2 (6 bases each). The CDR3 covers 15 residues. Germline lookup yields CDR1 SGHAT and CDR2 FQDESV (reference sequence). Trimming stripped 5 bases from V and 3 bases from J, with 17 bases between.